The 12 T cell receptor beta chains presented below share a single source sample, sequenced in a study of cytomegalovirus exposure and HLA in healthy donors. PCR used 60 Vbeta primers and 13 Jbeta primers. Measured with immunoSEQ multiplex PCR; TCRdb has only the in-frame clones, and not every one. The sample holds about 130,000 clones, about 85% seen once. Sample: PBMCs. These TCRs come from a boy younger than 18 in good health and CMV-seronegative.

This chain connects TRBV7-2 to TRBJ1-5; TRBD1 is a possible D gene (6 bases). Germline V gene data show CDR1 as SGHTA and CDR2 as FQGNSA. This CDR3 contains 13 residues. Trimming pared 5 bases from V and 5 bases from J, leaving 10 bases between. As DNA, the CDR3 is TGTGCCAGCAGCAAACAGGGTGATCAGCCCCAGCATTTT. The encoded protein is CASSKQGDQPQHF. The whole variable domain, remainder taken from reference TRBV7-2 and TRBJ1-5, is GAGVSQSPSNKVTEKGKDVELRCDPISGHTALYWYRQSLGQGLEFLIYFQGNSAPDKSGLPSDRFSAERTGGSVSTLTIQRTQQEDSAVYLCASSKQGDQPQHFGDGTRLSIL.

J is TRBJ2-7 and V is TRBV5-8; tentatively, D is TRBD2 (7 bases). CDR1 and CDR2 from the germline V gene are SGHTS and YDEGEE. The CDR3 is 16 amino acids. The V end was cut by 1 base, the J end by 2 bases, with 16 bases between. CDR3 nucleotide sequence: TGTGCCAGCAGCTTGTGGGGGGGGCCCCCTACCTACGAGCAGTACTTC. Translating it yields CASSLWGGPPTYEQYF.

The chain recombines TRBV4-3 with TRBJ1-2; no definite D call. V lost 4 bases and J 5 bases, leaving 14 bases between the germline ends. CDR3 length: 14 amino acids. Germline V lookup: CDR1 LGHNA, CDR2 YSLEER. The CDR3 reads CASSRSRDFYGYTF. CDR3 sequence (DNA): TGCGCCAGCAGCCGTTCCCGGGATTTTTATGGCTACACCTTC.

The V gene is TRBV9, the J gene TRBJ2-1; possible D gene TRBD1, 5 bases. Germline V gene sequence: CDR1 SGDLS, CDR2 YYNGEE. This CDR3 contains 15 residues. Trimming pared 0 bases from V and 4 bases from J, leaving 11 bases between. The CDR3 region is CASSVGSPGYNEQFF. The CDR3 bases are TGTGCCAGCAGCGTAGGGAGTCCAGGGTACAATGAGCAGTTCTTC.

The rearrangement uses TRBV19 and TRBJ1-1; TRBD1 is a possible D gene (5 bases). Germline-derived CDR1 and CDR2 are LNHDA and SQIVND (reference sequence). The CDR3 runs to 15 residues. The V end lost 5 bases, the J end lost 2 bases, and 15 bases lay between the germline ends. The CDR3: CASSASGPGNTEAFF. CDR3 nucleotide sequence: TGTGCCAGTAGTGCGTCAGGGCCAGGAAACACTGAAGCTTTCTTT.

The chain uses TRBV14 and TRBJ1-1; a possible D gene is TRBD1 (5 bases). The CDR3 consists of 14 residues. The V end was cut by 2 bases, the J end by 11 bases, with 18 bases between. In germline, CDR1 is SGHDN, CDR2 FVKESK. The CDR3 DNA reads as TGTGCCAGCAGCCAACTTATCGGGACTATGAACGCTTTCTTT. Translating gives CASSQLIGTMNAFF.

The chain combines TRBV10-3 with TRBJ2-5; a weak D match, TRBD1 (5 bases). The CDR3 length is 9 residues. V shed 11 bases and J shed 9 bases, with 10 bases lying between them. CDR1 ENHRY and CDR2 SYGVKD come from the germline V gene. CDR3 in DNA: TGTGCCGGGGCAAGTGCCCAGTACTTC. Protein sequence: CAGASAQYF.

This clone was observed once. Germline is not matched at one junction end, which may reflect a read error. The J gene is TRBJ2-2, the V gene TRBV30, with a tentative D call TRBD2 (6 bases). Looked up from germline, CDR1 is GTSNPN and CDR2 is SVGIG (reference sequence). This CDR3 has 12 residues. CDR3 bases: TGCCTAGCAGGAGCGGGCACCGGGGAGCTGTTTTTT. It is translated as CLAGAGTGELFF. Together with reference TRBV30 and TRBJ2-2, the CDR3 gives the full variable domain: SQTIHQWPATLVQPVGSPLSLECTVEGTSNPNLYWYRQAAGRGLQLLFYSVGIGQISSEVPQNLSASRPQDRQFILSSKKLLLSDSGFYLCLAGAGTGELFFGEGSRLTVL.

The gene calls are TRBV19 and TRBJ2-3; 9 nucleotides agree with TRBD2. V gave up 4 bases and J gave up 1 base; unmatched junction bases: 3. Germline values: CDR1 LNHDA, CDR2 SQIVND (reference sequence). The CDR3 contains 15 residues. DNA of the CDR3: TGTGCCAGTAGTAAAAGCGGGAGGCGCACAGATACGCAGTATTTT. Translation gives CASSKSGRRTDTQYF. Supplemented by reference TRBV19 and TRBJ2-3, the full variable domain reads DGGITQSPKYLFRKEGQNVTLSCEQNLNHDAMYWYRQDPGQGLRLIYYSQIVNDFQKGDIAEGYSVSREKKESFPLTVTSAQKNPTAFYLCASSKSGRRTDTQYFGPGTRLTVL.

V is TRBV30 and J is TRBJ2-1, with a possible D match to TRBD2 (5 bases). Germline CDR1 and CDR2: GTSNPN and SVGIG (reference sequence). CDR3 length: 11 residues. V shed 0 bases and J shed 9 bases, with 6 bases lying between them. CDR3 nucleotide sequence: TGTGCCTGGAGTGTACGGGGTGAGCAGTTCTTC. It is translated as CAWSVRGEQFF.

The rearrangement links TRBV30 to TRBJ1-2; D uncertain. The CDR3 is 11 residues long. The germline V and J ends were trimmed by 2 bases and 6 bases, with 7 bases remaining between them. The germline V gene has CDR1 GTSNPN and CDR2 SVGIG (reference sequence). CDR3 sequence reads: CAWSRRDGYTF. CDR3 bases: TGTGCCTGGAGTCGGAGAGATGGCTACACCTTC.

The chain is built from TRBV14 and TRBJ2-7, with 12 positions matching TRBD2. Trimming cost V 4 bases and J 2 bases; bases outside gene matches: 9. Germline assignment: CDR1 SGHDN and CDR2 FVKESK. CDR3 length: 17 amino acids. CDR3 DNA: TGTGCCAGCAGCCTACCGGGACTAGCGGGCCTAGCCTACGAGCAGTACTTC. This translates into CASSLPGLAGLAYEQYF.